Sequencing of this T cell receptor beta chain was carried out in a study of blood T cell repertoires in COVID-19. As for the study in general: COVID-19 samples from acute and convalescent phases originated in the United States, Italy and Spain. T cells, B-cell-depleted T cells, or PBMCs supplied cDNA or gDNA.

The trim removed 0 bases at V and 4 bases at J, leaving 6 bases unmatched. Germline-derived CDR1 and CDR2 are LNHNV and YYDKDF (reference sequence). The CDR3 consists of 16 residues. Under the authors' procedure: Amplification with reference gene primers provided the estimates of nucleated cell counts. The method was immunoSEQ multiplex PCR; TCRdb's version includes in-frame clones alone and lacks a portion of them. That table is the source of V, J and clone size, and D and trimming were worked out from the DNA. Among 35,000 to 55,000 clones, 70% to 90% were seen once, and the ten largest hold just under 8.5%.

The sequence came from a man between 60 and 75 years old with active COVID-19. The chain uses TRBV15 and TRBJ2-7, with 10 bases identical to TRBD2. Sample: peripheral blood. In nucleotides, the CDR3 is TGTGCCACCAGCAGAGATCGGCCTAGCGGGAGTTACGAGCAGTACTTC. This gives the protein CATSRDRPSGSYEQYF.